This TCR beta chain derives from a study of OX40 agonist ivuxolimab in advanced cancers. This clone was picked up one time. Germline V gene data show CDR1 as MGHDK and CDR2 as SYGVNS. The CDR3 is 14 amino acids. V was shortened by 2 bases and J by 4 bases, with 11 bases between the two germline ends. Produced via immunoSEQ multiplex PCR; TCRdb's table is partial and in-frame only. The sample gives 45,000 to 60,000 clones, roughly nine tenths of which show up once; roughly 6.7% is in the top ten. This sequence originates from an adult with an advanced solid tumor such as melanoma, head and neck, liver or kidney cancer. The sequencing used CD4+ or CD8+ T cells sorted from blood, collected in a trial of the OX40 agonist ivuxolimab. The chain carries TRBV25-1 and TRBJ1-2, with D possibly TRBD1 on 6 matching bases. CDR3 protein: CASSERNRAYGYTF. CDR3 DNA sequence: TGTGCCAGCAGTGAAAGGAACAGGGCCTATGGCTACACCTTC.